Below are 28 T cell receptor beta chains sequenced from a single sample in a study of early stage breast cancer tumors. TCRdb's copy holds only in-frame clones and misses some; the assay was immunoSEQ multiplex PCR. The table lists tens of thousands of clones, 70% to 80% of them singletons, with 7.2% in the top ten. The sequenced material came from blood. Receptors were obtained from a person aged 45 to 59 with breast cancer.

The chain employs TRBV6-5 and TRBJ1-1; D is uncertain. CDR3 size: 14 residues. Germline V CDR1 and CDR2: MNHEY, SVGAGI. The V end was cut by 5 bases, the J end by 5 bases, with 15 bases between. The CDR3 protein is CASSLEGERTEAFF. DNA for the CDR3: TGTGCCAGCAGTCTCGAAGGTGAGCGGACTGAAGCTTTCTTT.

The chain joins TRBV2 to TRBJ1-1, with TRBD1 as a possible D gene (6 bases). The CDR3 has 13 residues. V was pared by 1 base and J by 9 bases, with 12 bases between. Germline CDR1 SNHLY, CDR2 FYNNEI. CDR3 in amino acids: CASSEGRQGKAFF. CDR3 DNA: TGTGCCAGCAGTGAAGGGCGGCAGGGGAAAGCTTTCTTT.

There are a few counts of this clone. The rearrangement joins TRBV4-2 to TRBJ2-5; 11 bases agree with TRBD2. CDR3 length: 16 residues. Germline V gene lookup returns CDR1 LGHNA and CDR2 YNFKEQ. The V segment lost 0 bases and the J segment 5 bases; nucleotides outside the gene matches: 5. CDR3 region: CASSQELTSGSETQYF. CDR3 sequence (DNA): TGTGCCAGCAGCCAAGAGTTAACTAGCGGGAGTGAGACCCAGTACTTC.

This chain connects TRBV19 to TRBJ2-1; 9 bases map to TRBD2. CDR1 is LNHDA, CDR2 SQIVND, per germline (reference sequence). V trimming: 10 bases; J trimming: 7 bases; junction bases outside the gene matches: 8. The CDR3 is made up of 13 amino acids. CDR3 region: CATSGVYGNEQFF. The CDR3 nucleotides are TGTGCCACTAGCGGGGTATACGGAAATGAGCAGTTCTTC.

This sequence joins TRBV10-3 and TRBJ1-2; tentative D call: TRBD1 (6 bases). CDR1 ENHRY and CDR2 SYGVKD come from the germline V gene. Between the trimmed V and J ends, which lost 3 bases and 6 bases, there was a span of 23 bases. This CDR3 spans 17 amino acids. The CDR3 sequence is CAISEITGWDNPDGYTF. The CDR3 nucleotides read TGTGCCATCAGTGAAATCACGGGGTGGGACAATCCCGATGGCTACACCTTC.

This clone has more than one count but fewer than ten. The V gene is TRBV5-1, the J gene TRBJ2-5, with TRBD1 matching over 7 bases. This CDR3 is built from 13 residues. V was pared by 4 bases and J by 3 bases, with 3 bases of the junction left unmatched. Germline CDR1 SGHRS, CDR2 YFSETQ. In nucleotides, the CDR3 is TGCGCCAGCAGCATAGGGACAGAAGAGACCCAGTACTTC. It codes for CASSIGTEETQYF. Drawing the rest from reference TRBV5-1 and TRBJ2-5, the complete variable domain is KAGVTQTPRYLIKTRGQQVTLSCSPISGHRSVSWYQQTPGQGLQFLFEYFSETQRNKGNFPGRFSGRQFSNSRSEMNVSTLELGDSALYLCASSIGTEETQYFGPGTRLLVL.

This chain links TRBV7-2 with TRBJ2-5; TRBD2 aligns across 8 bases. The germline V gene encodes CDR1 SGHTA and CDR2 FQGNSA. This CDR3 has 15 amino acids. Trimming cost V 4 bases and J 5 bases; bases outside gene matches: 9. This CDR3 is CASSYPTSAKETQYF. CDR3 bases: TGTGCCAGCAGCTACCCGACTAGCGCGAAGGAGACCCAGTACTTC.

The genes are TRBV5-4 and TRBJ2-1; 12 bases map to TRBD1. V dropped 4 bases and J dropped 8; count of bases not matched to a gene: 13. Per germline, CDR1 SGHNT and CDR2 YYREEE (reference sequence). This CDR3 spans 17 amino acids. The CDR3 reads CASSKIPGQGAKDEQFF. The CDR3 bases are TGTGCCAGCAGCAAGATCCCGGGACAGGGGGCAAAAGATGAGCAGTTCTTC.

The rearrangement joins TRBV7-2 to TRBJ2-4, with D perhaps TRBD2 (6 bases). The germline V and J ends were trimmed by 2 bases and 6 bases, with 14 bases remaining between them. The germline V gene has CDR1 SGHTA and CDR2 FQGNSA. This CDR3 spans 15 amino acids. This chain's CDR3 is CASSLYWGGGNIQYF. In nucleotides, the CDR3 is TGTGCCAGCAGCTTATATTGGGGAGGCGGAAACATTCAGTACTTC.

This chain joins TRBV5-4 and TRBJ1-1; TRBD1 aligns across 10 bases. The CDR3 sequence is 15 residues long. V gave up 2 bases and J gave up 0 bases; unmatched junction bases: 1. Germline V gene lookup returns CDR1 SGHNT and CDR2 YYREEE (reference sequence). CDR3 nucleotides: TGTGCCAGCAGCTTTGGACAGGGGGTGAACACTGAAGCTTTCTTT. Translating gives CASSFGQGVNTEAFF.

This clone showed up just once. This rearrangement joins TRBV19 to TRBJ2-2; TRBD1 matches at 9 bases. Germline lookup yields CDR1 LNHDA and CDR2 SQIVND (reference sequence). V gave up 3 bases and J gave up 6 bases; unmatched junction bases: 8. The CDR3 runs to 16 residues. The CDR3 reads CASSIWGQGSAGELFF. The DNA of the CDR3 is TGTGCCAGTAGTATTTGGGGACAGGGTTCAGCCGGGGAGCTGTTTTTT.

CDR3 region: CASSLDRVWDEQFF. CDR3 bases: TGTGCCAGCAGTTTGGACAGGGTCTGGGATGAGCAGTTCTTC. The J gene is TRBJ2-1, the V gene TRBV6-5, with 8 nucleotides matching TRBD1. Germline CDR1 is MNHEY and CDR2 is SVGAGI. J was trimmed by 8 bases and V by 4 bases; bases with no gene match: 7. The CDR3 totals 14 residues.

The rearrangement uses TRBV9 and TRBJ1-1; D gene unclear. The V and J ends lost 0 bases and 0 bases respectively, with 6 bases between them. There are 14 residues in the CDR3. The V gene's germline CDR1 is SGDLS and CDR2 YYNGEE. The CDR3 bases are TGTGCCAGCAGCGTAGACAGTTTGAACACTGAAGCTTTCTTT. Protein: CASSVDSLNTEAFF.

The genes are TRBV7-6 and TRBJ2-1, with 7 bases aligning to TRBD1. The junction had 5 bases not matched to a gene; V was cut back by 5 bases and J by 1 base. Germline V gene lookup returns CDR1 SGHVS and CDR2 FNYEAQ. CDR3 length: 15 amino acids. The CDR3 region is CASSADRASYNEQFF. DNA for the CDR3: TGTGCCAGCAGCGCCGACAGGGCGTCCTACAATGAGCAGTTCTTC.

The chain combines TRBV29-1 with TRBJ1-5, with D uncertain. This CDR3 is built from 14 residues. V was shortened by 5 bases and J by 0 bases, with 11 bases between the two germline ends. CDR1 and CDR2 (germline): SQVTM, ANQGSEA. The CDR3 region has the DNA TGCAGCGTTTCAGACTGGAGTAGCAATCAGCCCCAGCATTTT. Translation: CSVSDWSSNQPQHF.

As to this clone: The same CDR3 can be traced to other DNA sequences in this sample. The J gene is TRBJ2-5, the V gene TRBV7-6; D gene ambiguous. Germline V gene lookup returns CDR1 SGHVS and CDR2 FNYEAQ. The CDR3 totals 13 residues. V lost 1 base and J lost 5, with 8 bases in between. The CDR3 DNA reads TGTGCCAGCAGCTTAGGTGGTGGCGAGACCCAGTACTTC. As protein: CASSLGGGETQYF.

This clone appeared once. The CDR3 protein is CASSVASNYGYTF. In DNA form, the CDR3 reads TGTGCCAGCAGCGTAGCGTCTAACTATGGCTACACCTTC. The V gene is TRBV9, the J gene TRBJ1-2; D gene uncertain. This CDR3 spans 13 amino acids. Germline assignment: CDR1 SGDLS and CDR2 YYNGEE. The V end was cut by 0 bases, the J end by 0 bases, with 3 bases between.

V is TRBV19 and J is TRBJ2-5; 10 nucleotides align to TRBD2. The V segment lost 2 bases and the J segment 4 bases; nucleotides outside the gene matches: 10. CDR3 size: 17 residues. Germline CDR1 and CDR2: LNHDA and SQIVND (reference sequence). This chain's CDR3 is CASSIYGASGSRETQYF. CDR3 coding DNA: TGTGCCAGTAGTATATATGGAGCTAGCGGGAGTCGAGAGACCCAGTACTTC.

The chain links TRBV5-4 to TRBJ2-2; 7 bases map to TRBD2. This CDR3 is built from 17 residues. V shed 3 bases and J 0 bases; nucleotides not matched to a gene: 8. Germline V CDR1 and CDR2: SGHNT, YYREEE (reference sequence). The CDR3 protein is CASSYQSGAANTGELFF. CDR3 in DNA: TGTGCCAGCAGCTACCAAAGCGGGGCCGCGAACACCGGGGAGCTGTTTTTT.

The J gene is TRBJ2-3, the V gene TRBV25-1; a possible D gene is TRBD2 (5 bases). Germline assignment: CDR1 MGHDK and CDR2 SYGVNS. The CDR3 is 13 amino acids. V lost 9 bases and J lost 6, with 16 bases in between. CDR3 loop: CASSLTSGDTQYF. The CDR3 bases are TGTGCCAGTTCCCTGACCTCGGGGGATACGCAGTATTTT. The entire variable domain, with the rest obtained from reference TRBV25-1 and TRBJ2-3, is as follows: EADIYQTPRYLVIGTGKKITLECSQTMGHDKMYWYQQDPGMELHLIHYSYGVNSTEKGDLSSESTVSRIRTEHFPLTLESARPSHTSQYLCASSLTSGDTQYFGPGTRLTVL.

The V gene is TRBV7-2, the J gene TRBJ2-5; 9 bases are shared with TRBD1. The CDR3 contains 15 residues. Trimming took 4 bases from V and 5 from J; bases not matched to a gene: 8. Germline V gene sequence: CDR1 SGHTA, CDR2 FQGNSA. This CDR3 reads CASSYGTGRRETQYF. CDR3 nucleotide sequence: TGTGCCAGCAGCTACGGGACAGGGAGGAGGGAGACCCAGTACTTC.

This clone was seen just once. The rearrangement joins TRBV6-5 to TRBJ2-1, with D unclear. Germline values: CDR1 MNHEY, CDR2 SVGAGI. Trimming took 6 bases from V and 5 from J, leaving 14 bases between them. CDR3 length: 14 amino acids. The CDR3: CASSPLVPDNEQFF. The CDR3 region has the DNA TGTGCCAGCAGCCCCCTAGTCCCCGACAATGAGCAGTTCTTC.

Written as DNA, the CDR3 is TGCAGCGGGGACTCCACAGATACGCAGTATTTT. As protein: CSGDSTDTQYF. The V gene is TRBV29-1, the J gene TRBJ2-3; possible D gene TRBD2, 6 bases. This CDR3 spans 11 amino acids. V was cut by 7 bases and J by 2 bases, with 7 bases left in between. CDR1 and CDR2 (germline): SQVTM, ANQGSEA.

CDR3 DNA: TGTGCCAGCAGCTTTGTGAGCTCCTACGAGCAGTACTTC. As protein: CASSFVSSYEQYF. The chain carries TRBV5-6 and TRBJ2-7; D is unresolved. V was trimmed by 2 bases and J by 0 bases, leaving 6 bases between them. Germline assignment: CDR1 SGHDT and CDR2 YYEEEE. The CDR3 loop spans 13 amino acids.

The V call is TRBV18, the J call TRBJ2-1; TRBD2 aligns across 11 bases. The junction had 7 bases not matched to a gene; V was cut back by 0 bases and J by 9 bases. The CDR3 consists of 16 residues. The germline gives CDR1 KGHSH, CDR2 LQKENI. Here the CDR3 reads CASSPPSSGGASEQFF. The CDR3 coding sequence is TGTGCCAGCTCACCACCGAGTAGCGGGGGGGCCTCTGAGCAGTTCTTC.

This chain uses TRBV29-1 with TRBJ1-2, with TRBD1 as a possible D gene (5 bases). From germline, CDR1 is SQVTM and CDR2 ANQGSEA. V was shortened by 3 bases and J by 8 bases, with 13 bases between the two germline ends. The length of the CDR3 is 12 residues. DNA of the CDR3: TGCAGCGTTGATGCCGGGGGTGACGGCTACACCTTC. This translates into CSVDAGGDGYTF.

The chain links TRBV19 to TRBJ2-5; D perhaps matches TRBD1 (6 bases). The germline gives CDR1 LNHDA, CDR2 SQIVND (reference sequence). With 3 bases removed from V and 5 bases from J, the gap between germline ends came to 16 bases. The CDR3 extends over 15 amino acids. The chain's CDR3 is CASSISGQKGETQYF. CDR3 DNA sequence: TGTGCCAGTAGTATCTCCGGACAGAAGGGGGAGACCCAGTACTTC.

In this sample, this clone turned up a few times. The rearrangement uses TRBV5-4 and TRBJ1-1; TRBD1 might be the D (5 bases). V lost 5 bases and J 0 bases, leaving 11 bases between the germline ends. The germline CDR1 and CDR2 sequences are SGHNT and YYREEE (reference sequence). There are 14 residues in the CDR3. The CDR3 region has the DNA TGTGCCAGCAGTGGGGGAGGGGTGAACACTGAAGCTTTCTTT. Protein product: CASSGGGVNTEAFF.